Below, 5 T cell receptor beta chains from the same sample are listed, as sequenced in a study of cytomegalovirus exposure and HLA in healthy donors. The protocol was immunoSEQ multiplex PCR, while the TCRdb copy is restricted to in-frame clones and leaves out a portion. Of about 280,000 clones in the sample, around 89% were seen once. Sequencing input: PBMCs. All receptors come from a woman aged 18-29 years in good health and CMV-seronegative.

This sequence joins TRBV9 and TRBJ1-1; no firm D call. The CDR3 is 13 residues long. The V and J ends lost 2 bases and 1 base respectively, with 6 bases between them. Looked up from germline, CDR1 is SGDLS and CDR2 is YYNGEE. CDR3 residues: CASSVYSNTEAFF. For the CDR3, the DNA is TGTGCCAGCAGCGTCTACTCGAACACTGAAGCTTTCTTT.

The V and J genes are TRBV5-6 and TRBJ1-1; 7 bases line up with TRBD1. The V gene end was trimmed by 7 bases and the J gene end by 1 base; junction bases not matched to a gene: 13. This CDR3 is 16 amino acids long. The V gene's germline CDR1 is SGHDT and CDR2 YYEEEE. CDR3 coding DNA: TGTGCCAGCCGGCCGGGGACAGCCGCCAAGAACACTGAAGCTTTCTTT. Translation: CASRPGTAAKNTEAFF. The complete variable domain, with remaining parts taken from reference TRBV5-6 and TRBJ1-1, reads DAGVTQSPTHLIKTRGQQVTLRCSPKSGHDTVSWYQQALGQGPQFIFQYYEEEERQRGNFPDRFSGHQFPNYSSELNVNALLLGDSALYLCASRPGTAAKNTEAFFGQGTRLTVV.

The chain couples TRBV9 to TRBJ1-5; TRBD1 is a possible D gene (6 bases). Germline CDR1 reads SGDLS; CDR2 reads YYNGEE. V lost 4 bases to trimming and J lost 7 bases, with 15 bases between them. The CDR3 is 14 amino acids. CDR3 protein: CASSLRGSGQPQHF. The CDR3 DNA reads as TGTGCCAGCAGCCTCAGGGGTTCTGGCCAGCCCCAGCATTTT. The full variable domain, rest sourced from reference TRBV9 and TRBJ1-5, is DSGVTQTPKHLITATGQRVTLRCSPRSGDLSVYWYQQSLDQGLQFLIQYYNGEERAKGNILERFSAQQFPDLHSELNLSSLELGDSALYFCASSLRGSGQPQHFGDGTRLSIL.

The chain uses TRBV5-6 and TRBJ1-2; D possibly corresponds to TRBD1 (5 bases). The CDR3 is made up of 14 amino acids. The V end lost 4 bases, the J end lost 2 bases, and 12 bases lay between the germline ends. Germline V gives CDR1 SGHDT, CDR2 YYEEEE. In DNA, the CDR3 is TGTGCCAGCAGCATTCAGGGATCAAACTATGGCTACACCTTC. Its translation: CASSIQGSNYGYTF.

In this sample, this clone turned up many times. The chain's CDR3 is CASSLSDRGREQYF. The DNA of the CDR3 is TGTGCCAGCAGTTTATCGGACAGGGGGCGCGAGCAGTACTTC. The chain uses TRBV27 and TRBJ2-7; 11 nucleotides match TRBD1. Germline lookup yields CDR1 MNHEY and CDR2 SMNVEV (reference sequence). V lost 0 bases to trimming and J lost 6 bases; unmatched junction nucleotides: 1. There are 14 residues in the CDR3.